This T cell receptor (beta chain) emerged from a study of cytomegalovirus exposure and HLA in healthy donors. V gave up 3 bases and J gave up 2 bases, with 15 bases separating them. The V gene's germline CDR1 is MDHEN and CDR2 SYDVKM. This CDR3 contains 16 residues. Notes on the study in general: The study dropped some indistinguishable V segments, TRBV6-2 and TRBV6-3 among them.

A note on this clone: Its antigen is unidentified.

Both 60 Vbeta primers and 13 Jbeta primers went into the PCR. TCRdb's copy holds only in-frame clones and misses some; the assay was immunoSEQ multiplex PCR. The profile shows roughly 120,000 clones, 70% to 75% of them singletons. The clonotype was recovered from a woman under 30 in good health and CMV-seronegative. The chain recombines TRBV28 with TRBJ2-3, with TRBD1 as a possible D gene (5 bases). Sequences were obtained from PBMCs. The CDR3 DNA is TGTGCCAGCAGTTTCAGGGTGCAGACGGACACAGATACGCAGTATTTT. Protein sequence: CASSFRVQTDTDTQYF.